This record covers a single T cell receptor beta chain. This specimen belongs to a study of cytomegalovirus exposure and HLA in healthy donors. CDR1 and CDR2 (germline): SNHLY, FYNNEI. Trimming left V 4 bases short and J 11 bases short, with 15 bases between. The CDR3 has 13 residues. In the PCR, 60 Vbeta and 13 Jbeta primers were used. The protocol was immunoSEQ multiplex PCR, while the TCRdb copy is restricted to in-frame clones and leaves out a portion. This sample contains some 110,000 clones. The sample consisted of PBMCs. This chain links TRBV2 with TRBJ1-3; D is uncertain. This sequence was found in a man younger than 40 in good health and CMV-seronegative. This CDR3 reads CASSGPFGLAIYF. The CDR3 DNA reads TGTGCCAGCAGTGGACCGTTTGGACTAGCCATATATTTT.